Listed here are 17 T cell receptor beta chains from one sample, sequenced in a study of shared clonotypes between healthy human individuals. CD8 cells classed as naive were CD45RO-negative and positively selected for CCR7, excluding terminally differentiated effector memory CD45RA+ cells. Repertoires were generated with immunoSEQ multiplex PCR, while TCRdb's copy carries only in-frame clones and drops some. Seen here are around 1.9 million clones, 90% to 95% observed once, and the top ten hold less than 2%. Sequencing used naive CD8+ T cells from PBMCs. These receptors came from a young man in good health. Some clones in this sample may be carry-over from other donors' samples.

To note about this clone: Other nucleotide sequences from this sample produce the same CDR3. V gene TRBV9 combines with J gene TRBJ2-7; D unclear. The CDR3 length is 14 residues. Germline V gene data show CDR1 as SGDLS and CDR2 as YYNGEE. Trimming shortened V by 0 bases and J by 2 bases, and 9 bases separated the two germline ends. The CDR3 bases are TGTGCCAGCAGCGTAGGGGCTGCCCCCTACGAGCAGTACTTC. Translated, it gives CASSVGAAPYEQYF.

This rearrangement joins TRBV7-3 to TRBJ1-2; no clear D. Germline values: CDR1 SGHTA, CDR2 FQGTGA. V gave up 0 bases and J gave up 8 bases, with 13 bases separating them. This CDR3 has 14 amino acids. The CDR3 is CASSLTARTEGYTF. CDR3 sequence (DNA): TGTGCCAGCAGCTTAACGGCCAGGACTGAAGGCTACACCTTC.

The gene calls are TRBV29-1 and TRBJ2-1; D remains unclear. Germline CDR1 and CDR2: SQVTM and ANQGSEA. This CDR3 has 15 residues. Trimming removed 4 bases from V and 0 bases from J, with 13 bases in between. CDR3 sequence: CSVGSPRSSYNEQFF. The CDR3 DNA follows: TGCAGCGTTGGTAGTCCGCGGAGCTCCTACAATGAGCAGTTCTTC.

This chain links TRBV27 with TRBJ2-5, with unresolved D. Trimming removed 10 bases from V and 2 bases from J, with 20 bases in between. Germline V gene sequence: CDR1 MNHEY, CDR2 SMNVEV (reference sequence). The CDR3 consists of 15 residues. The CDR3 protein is CATSPGALLQETQYF. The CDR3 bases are TGTGCCACCAGCCCTGGCGCTCTCCTTCAAGAGACCCAGTACTTC.

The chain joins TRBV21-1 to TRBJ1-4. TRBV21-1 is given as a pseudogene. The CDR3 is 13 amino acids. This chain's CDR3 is CASSRAAGEKLFF. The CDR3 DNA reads TGTGCCAGCAGCAGGGCGGCAGGTGAAAAACTGTTTTTT.

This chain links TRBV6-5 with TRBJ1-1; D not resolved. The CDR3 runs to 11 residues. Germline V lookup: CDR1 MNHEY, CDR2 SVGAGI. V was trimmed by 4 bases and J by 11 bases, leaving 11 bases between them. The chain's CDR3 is CASSSGIGAFF. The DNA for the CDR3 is TGTGCCAGCAGTTCGGGGATTGGGGCTTTCTTT.

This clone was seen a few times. DNA for the CDR3: TGTGCCAGCAGTTTATCACGGACAGGGACTGAAGCTTTCTTT. This codes for CASSLSRTGTEAFF. The chain employs TRBV27 and TRBJ1-1, with TRBD1 matching over 8 bases. Unmatched junction bases numbered 2, after V lost 0 bases and J lost 5 bases. CDR3 length equals 14 residues. CDR1 and CDR2 (germline): MNHEY, SMNVEV (reference sequence).

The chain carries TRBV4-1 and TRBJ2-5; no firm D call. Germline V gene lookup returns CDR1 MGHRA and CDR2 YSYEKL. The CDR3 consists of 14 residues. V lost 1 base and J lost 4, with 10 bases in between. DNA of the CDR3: TGCGCCAGCAGCCAAGTCGGCAGTCGAGAGACCCAGTACTTC. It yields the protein CASSQVGSRETQYF.

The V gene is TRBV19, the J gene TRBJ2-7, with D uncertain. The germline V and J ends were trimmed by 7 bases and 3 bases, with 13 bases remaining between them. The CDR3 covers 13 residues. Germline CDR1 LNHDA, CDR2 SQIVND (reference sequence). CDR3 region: CASMSGWGYEQYF. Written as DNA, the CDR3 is TGTGCCAGTATGTCAGGTTGGGGCTACGAGCAGTACTTC.

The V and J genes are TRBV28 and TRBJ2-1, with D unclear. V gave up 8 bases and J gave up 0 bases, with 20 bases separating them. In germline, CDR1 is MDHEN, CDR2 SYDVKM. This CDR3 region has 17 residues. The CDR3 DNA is TGTGCCAGCTGTGGACCTTTAGCCCTTAGCTCCTACAATGAGCAGTTCTTC. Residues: CASCGPLALSSYNEQFF. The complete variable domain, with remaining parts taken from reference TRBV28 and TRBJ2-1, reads DVKVTQSSRYLVKRTGEKVFLECVQDMDHENMFWYRQDPGLGLRLIYFSYDVKMKEKGDIPEGYSVSREKKERFSLILESASTNQTSMYLCASCGPLALSSYNEQFFGPGTRLTVL.

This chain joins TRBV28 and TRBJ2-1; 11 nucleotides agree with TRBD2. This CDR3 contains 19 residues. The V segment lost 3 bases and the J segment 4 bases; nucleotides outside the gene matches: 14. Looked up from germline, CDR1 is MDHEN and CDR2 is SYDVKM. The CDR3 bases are TGTGCCAGCAGTTTGGGGGTGGTGTGGCTAGCGGGAGGATACAATGAGCAGTTCTTC. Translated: CASSLGVVWLAGGYNEQFF.

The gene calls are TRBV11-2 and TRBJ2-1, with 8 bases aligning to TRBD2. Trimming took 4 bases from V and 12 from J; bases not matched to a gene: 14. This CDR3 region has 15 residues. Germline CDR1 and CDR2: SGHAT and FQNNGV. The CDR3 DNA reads TGTGCCAGCAGCTCCCGCCCAGCGGGAGAGGTAGGGCAGTTCTTC. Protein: CASSSRPAGEVGQFF.

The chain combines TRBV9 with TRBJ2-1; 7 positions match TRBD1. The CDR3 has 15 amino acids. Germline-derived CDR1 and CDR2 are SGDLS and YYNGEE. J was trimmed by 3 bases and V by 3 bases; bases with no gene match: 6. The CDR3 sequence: CASSGDRDRYNEQFF. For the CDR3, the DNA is TGTGCCAGCAGCGGAGACAGGGACCGCTACAATGAGCAGTTCTTC.

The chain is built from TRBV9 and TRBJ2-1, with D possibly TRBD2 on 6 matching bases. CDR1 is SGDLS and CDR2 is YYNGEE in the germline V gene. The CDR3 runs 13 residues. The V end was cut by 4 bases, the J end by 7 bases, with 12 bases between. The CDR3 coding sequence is TGTGCCAGCAGCCCAGGAGGAGGGAATGAGCAGTTCTTC. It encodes CASSPGGGNEQFF. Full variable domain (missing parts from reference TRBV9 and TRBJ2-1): DSGVTQTPKHLITATGQRVTLRCSPRSGDLSVYWYQQSLDQGLQFLIQYYNGEERAKGNILERFSAQQFPDLHSELNLSSLELGDSALYFCASSPGGGNEQFFGPGTRLTVL.

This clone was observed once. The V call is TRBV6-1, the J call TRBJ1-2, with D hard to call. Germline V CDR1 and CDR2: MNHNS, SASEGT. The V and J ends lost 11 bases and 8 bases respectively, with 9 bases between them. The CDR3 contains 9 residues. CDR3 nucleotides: TGTGCCCAGCCGTTGGGCTACACCTTC. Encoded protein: CAQPLGYTF.

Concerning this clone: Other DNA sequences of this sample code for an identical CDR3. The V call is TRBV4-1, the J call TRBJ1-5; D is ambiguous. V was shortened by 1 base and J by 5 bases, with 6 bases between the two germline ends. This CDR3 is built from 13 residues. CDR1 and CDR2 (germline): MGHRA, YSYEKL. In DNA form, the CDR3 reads TGCGCCAGCAGCCAAGGGCGGTATCAGCCCCAGCATTTT. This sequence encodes CASSQGRYQPQHF.

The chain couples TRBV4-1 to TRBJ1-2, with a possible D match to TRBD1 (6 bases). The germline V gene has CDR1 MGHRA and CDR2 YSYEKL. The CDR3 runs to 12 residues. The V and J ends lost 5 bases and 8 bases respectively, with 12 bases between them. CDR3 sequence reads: CASSKGGWGYTF. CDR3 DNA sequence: TGCGCCAGCAGCAAAGGGGGGTGGGGCTACACCTTC.